This note documents a single T cell receptor (beta chain) sequence. Its specificity is unknown. The data were taken from a study of shared clonotypes between healthy human individuals. As for the study in general: With ages of 18 to 49, the donors were two women and three men. Broader study findings: Researchers found naive subsets generally carried larger estimated richness than memory subsets.

The assay was immunoSEQ multiplex PCR, and TCRdb's table has in-frame clones only and misses some. The table lists millions of clones, approximately 94% of them singletons. V lost 6 bases and J 3 bases, leaving 15 bases between the germline ends. Germline CDR1 reads MNHEY; CDR2 reads SMNVEV (reference sequence). The CDR3 is 14 amino acids. The naive CD8 population came from CD45RO-negative cells selected for CCR7, without terminally differentiated effector memory CD45RA+ cells. The gene calls are TRBV27 and TRBJ2-7, with D possibly being TRBD1 or TRBD2 (5 bases each). The origin of this receptor is a man between 18 and 35 years old in good health. Sequenced input: naive CD8+ T cells sorted from blood. DNA of the CDR3: TGTGCCAGCAGCCCGGGACGGATGATCTACGAGCAGTACTTC. This gives the protein CASSPGRMIYEQYF.